This TCR beta chain derives from a study of shared clonotypes between healthy human individuals. Turning to the study itself: The composition of the donors was a couple of women and three men aged 18 to 49.

This CDR3 contains 16 residues. Trimming removed 5 bases from V and 6 bases from J, with 19 bases in between. The germline gives CDR1 SGHVS, CDR2 FNYEAQ. Selected positively for CCR7 and CD45RO-negative, naive CD8 cells excluded terminally differentiated effector memory CD45RA+ cells. Study-wide points: Researchers sampled only blood; tissue repertoires likely differ. Generation probabilities were higher for clonotypes shared across all four sorted-subset donors than for unshared ones.

Libraries were prepared by immunoSEQ multiplex PCR; TCRdb keeps only in-frame clonotypes and omits some of them. Here the sample spans some 2,100,000 clones, 93% being singletons. As for this clone: As yet, its antigen is unknown.

The source of this sequence is a man aged 18-30 years in good health. Some clones in this sample may be carry-over from other donors' samples. This chain links TRBV7-6 with TRBJ2-2, with D perhaps matching TRBD1 (6 bases). Sequencing was performed on naive CD8+ T cells from PBMCs. Written as DNA, the CDR3 is TGTGCCAGCAGCCCCCGGGACACGAGGCCAGCCGGGGAGCTGTTTTTT. It translates to CASSPRDTRPAGELFF.